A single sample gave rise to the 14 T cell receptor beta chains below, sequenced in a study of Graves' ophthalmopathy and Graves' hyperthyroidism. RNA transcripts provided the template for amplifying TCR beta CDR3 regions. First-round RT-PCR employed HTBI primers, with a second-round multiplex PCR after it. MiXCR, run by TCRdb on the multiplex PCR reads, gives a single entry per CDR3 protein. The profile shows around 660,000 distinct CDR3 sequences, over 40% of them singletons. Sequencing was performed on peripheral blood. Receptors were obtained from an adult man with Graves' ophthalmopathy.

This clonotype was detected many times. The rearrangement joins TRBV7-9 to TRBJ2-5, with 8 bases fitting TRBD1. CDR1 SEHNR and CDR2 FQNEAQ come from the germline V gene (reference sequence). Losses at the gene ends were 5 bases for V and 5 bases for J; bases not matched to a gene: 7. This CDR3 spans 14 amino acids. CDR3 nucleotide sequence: TGTGCCAGCAGCAGAGGACAGGGAGCGGAGACCCAGTACTTC. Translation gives CASSRGQGAETQYF.

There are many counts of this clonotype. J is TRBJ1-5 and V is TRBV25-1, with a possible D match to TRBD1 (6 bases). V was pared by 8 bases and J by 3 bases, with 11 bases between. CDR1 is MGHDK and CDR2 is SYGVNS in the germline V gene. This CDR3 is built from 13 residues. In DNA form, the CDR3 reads TGTGCCAGCCAGGGGACGTACAATCAGCCCCAGCATTTT. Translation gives CASQGTYNQPQHF.

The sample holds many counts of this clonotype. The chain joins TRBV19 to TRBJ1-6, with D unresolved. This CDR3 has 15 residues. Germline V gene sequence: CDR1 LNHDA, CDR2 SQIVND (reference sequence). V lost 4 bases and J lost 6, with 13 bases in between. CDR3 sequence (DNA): TGTGCCAGTAGTAGTTTTGGGGATCGTAATTCACCCCTCCACTTT. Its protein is CASSSFGDRNSPLHF.

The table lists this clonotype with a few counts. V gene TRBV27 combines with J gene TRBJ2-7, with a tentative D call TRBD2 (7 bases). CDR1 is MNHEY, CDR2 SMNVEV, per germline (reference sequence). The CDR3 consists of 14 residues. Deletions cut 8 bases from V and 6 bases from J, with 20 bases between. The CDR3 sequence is CASGTGGVDREQYF. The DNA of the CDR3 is TGTGCCAGCGGGACGGGGGGCGTGGACCGCGAGCAGTACTTC.

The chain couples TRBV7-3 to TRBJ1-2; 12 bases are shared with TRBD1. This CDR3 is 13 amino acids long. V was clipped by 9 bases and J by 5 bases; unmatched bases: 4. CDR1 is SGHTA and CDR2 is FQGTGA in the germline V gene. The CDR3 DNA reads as TGTGCCAGGGGGACAGGGGGCGCGTATGGCTACACCTTC. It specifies CARGTGGAYGYTF.

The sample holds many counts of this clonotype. The chain's CDR3 is CATSDLADHQETQYF. In nucleotides, the CDR3 is TGTGCCACCAGTGATTTAGCGGACCACCAAGAGACCCAGTACTTC. The chain carries TRBV24-1 and TRBJ2-5; weak D call: TRBD2 (5 bases). This CDR3 contains 15 residues. The V gene lost 1 base and the J gene lost 0 bases, with 8 bases spanning the gap. Germline lookup yields CDR1 KGHDR and CDR2 SFDVKD.

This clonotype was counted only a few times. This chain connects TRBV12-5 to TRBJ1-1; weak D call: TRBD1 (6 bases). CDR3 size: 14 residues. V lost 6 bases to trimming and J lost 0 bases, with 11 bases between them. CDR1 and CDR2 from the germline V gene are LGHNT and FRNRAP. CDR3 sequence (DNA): TGTGCTAGTGGAGCGGACAGCCTGAACACTGAAGCTTTCTTT. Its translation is CASGADSLNTEAFF. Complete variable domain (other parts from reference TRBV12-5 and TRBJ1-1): DARVTQTPRHKVTEMGQEVTMRCQPILGHNTVFWYRQTMMQGLELLAYFRNRAPLDDSGMPKDRFSAEMPDATLATLKIQPSEPRDSAVYFCASGADSLNTEAFFGQGTRLTVV.

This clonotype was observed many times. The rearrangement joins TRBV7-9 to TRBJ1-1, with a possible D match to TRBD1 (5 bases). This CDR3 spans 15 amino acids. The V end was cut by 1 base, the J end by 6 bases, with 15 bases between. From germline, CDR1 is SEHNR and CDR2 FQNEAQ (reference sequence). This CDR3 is CASSLDPNRGAEAFF. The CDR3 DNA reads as TGTGCCAGCAGCTTAGACCCGAACCGAGGGGCTGAAGCTTTCTTT.

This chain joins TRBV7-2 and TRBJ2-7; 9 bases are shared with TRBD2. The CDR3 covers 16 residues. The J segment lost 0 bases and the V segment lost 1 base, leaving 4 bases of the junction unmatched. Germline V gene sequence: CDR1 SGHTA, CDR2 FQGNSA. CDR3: CASSLESGGSSYEQYF. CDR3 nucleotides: TGTGCCAGCAGCTTAGAAAGCGGGGGGAGCTCCTACGAGCAGTACTTC.

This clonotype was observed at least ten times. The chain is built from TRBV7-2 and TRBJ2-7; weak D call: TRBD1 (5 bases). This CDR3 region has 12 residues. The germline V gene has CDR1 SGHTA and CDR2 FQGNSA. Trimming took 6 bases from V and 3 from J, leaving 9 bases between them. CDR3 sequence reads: CASSAQGYEQYF. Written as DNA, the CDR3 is TGTGCCAGCAGTGCTCAGGGCTACGAGCAGTACTTC.

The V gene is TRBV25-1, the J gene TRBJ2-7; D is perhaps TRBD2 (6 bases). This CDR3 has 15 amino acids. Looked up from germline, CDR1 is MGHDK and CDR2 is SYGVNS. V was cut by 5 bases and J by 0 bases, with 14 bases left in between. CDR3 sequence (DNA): TGTGCCAGCAGTTCCTATGGGGGGAACTCCTACGAGCAGTACTTC. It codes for CASSSYGGNSYEQYF.

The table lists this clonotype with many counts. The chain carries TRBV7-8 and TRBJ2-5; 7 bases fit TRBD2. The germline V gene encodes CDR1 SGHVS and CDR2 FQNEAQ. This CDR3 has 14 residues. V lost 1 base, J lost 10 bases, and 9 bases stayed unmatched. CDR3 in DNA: TGTGCCAGCAGCTTAGGCGGGGCGGGAGTGGACCAGTACTTC. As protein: CASSLGGAGVDQYF.

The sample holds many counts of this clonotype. CDR3 in DNA: TGCAGTGCTAGAAAAGGGATGAATCAGCCCCAGCATTTT. Its protein product is CSARKGMNQPQHF. The chain links TRBV20-1 to TRBJ1-5, with no clear D. The germline V and J ends were trimmed by 2 bases and 4 bases, with 9 bases remaining between them. Germline V lookup: CDR1 DFQATT, CDR2 SNEGSKA (reference sequence). The CDR3 covers 13 residues.

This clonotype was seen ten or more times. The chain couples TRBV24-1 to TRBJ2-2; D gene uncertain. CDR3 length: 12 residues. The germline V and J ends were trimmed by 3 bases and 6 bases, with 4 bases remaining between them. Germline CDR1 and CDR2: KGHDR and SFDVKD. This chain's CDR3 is CATSDRPGELFF. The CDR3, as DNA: TGTGCCACCAGTGATCGGCCCGGGGAGCTGTTTTTT.